A single sample is the source of the 20 T cell receptor beta chains below, sequenced in a study of T cells expressing NK-cell markers. TCRdb reprocessed the 5' RACE reads, keeping one entry per CDR3 protein, no DNA. The sample data list about 540,000 distinct CDR3 sequences. The specimen sequenced was blood T cells: a sorted CD56 or NKG2C T cell subset, CD4+ or CD8+ T cells, or bulk PBMC T cells (not recorded which). These receptors were taken from a man younger than 35 in good health.

The chain uses TRBV20-1 and TRBJ2-1; TCRdb names TRBD2, which stays unverified in the absence of DNA. Germline V gene data show CDR1 as DFQATT and CDR2 as SNEGSKA (reference sequence). The length of the CDR3 is 18 residues. The CDR3 reads CSALGLAGGLSSYNEQFF.

The chain joins TRBV29-1 to TRBJ2-1; TCRdb outputs TRBD2, but without DNA this stays unchecked. The CDR3 is made up of 11 amino acids. The germline gives CDR1 SQVTM, CDR2 ANQGSEA. CDR3 sequence reads: CSGTLAEEQFF.

The CDR3 spells CASSSAGGRRLYNEQFF. V and J are TRBV7-2 and TRBJ2-1; TCRdb selects TRBD2, and the lack of DNA leaves this call unchecked. The length of the CDR3 is 17 residues. Per germline, CDR1 SGHTA and CDR2 FQGNSA. Looking up the rest from reference TRBV7-2 and TRBJ2-1 gives the full variable domain: GAGVSQSPSNKVTEKGKDVELRCDPISGHTALYWYRQSLGQGLEFLIYFQGNSAPDKSGLPSDRFSAERTGGSVSTLTIQRTQQEDSAVYLCASSSAGGRRLYNEQFFGPGTRLTVL.

The chain couples TRBV27 to TRBJ2-5; TCRdb names TRBD1, which stays unverified in the absence of DNA. Germline CDR1 reads MNHEY; CDR2 reads SMNVEV (reference sequence). The CDR3 length is 14 residues. The CDR3 reads CASSLTQGGETQYF.

The gene calls are TRBV15 and TRBJ2-1; TCRdb outputs TRBD1, but without DNA this stays unchecked. The CDR3 loop spans 16 amino acids. Germline V CDR1 and CDR2: LNHNV, YYDKDF (reference sequence). This CDR3 is CATSRDRVGGYNEQFF.

The chain uses TRBV4-1 and TRBJ2-2; lacking DNA, the TRBD1 call made by TCRdb goes unchecked. Germline loops: CDR1 MGHRA, CDR2 YSYEKL. The CDR3 contains 14 residues. CDR3 sequence reads: CASSQNWGTGELFF.

This sequence joins TRBV12-5 and TRBJ2-5; as DNA is missing, the TRBD2 call by TCRdb cannot be tested. This CDR3 has 13 residues. The germline gives CDR1 LGHNT, CDR2 FRNRAP. The CDR3: CASGGLGLETQYF.

The V call is TRBV12-3 or TRBV12-4, the J call TRBJ2-3. The CDR3 contains 16 residues. This CDR3 is CASSTTRHLVTDTQYF.

CDR3 loop: CASSQDLVAGGPHEQFF. J is TRBJ2-1 and V is TRBV4-3; TCRdb gives TRBD2 as the D gene, but with no DNA this cannot be confirmed. CDR3 length: 17 residues. Germline-derived CDR1 and CDR2 are LGHNA and YSLEER.

The J gene is TRBJ2-2, the V gene TRBV5-1; TCRdb names TRBD1, which stays unverified in the absence of DNA. This CDR3 region has 18 residues. Per the germline V gene, CDR1 is SGHRS and CDR2 is YFSETQ. The CDR3: CASSIISQGRPGTGELFF.

This rearrangement joins TRBV12-3 or TRBV12-4 to TRBJ1-5. The length of the CDR3 is 13 residues. CDR3 sequence reads: CASRAWGNQPQHF.

The chain joins TRBV12-3 or TRBV12-4 to TRBJ2-6; absent DNA, TCRdb's TRBD1 call cannot be checked. This CDR3 is 19 amino acids long. The CDR3 spells CASSPTTGTGGSGANVLTF.

This rearrangement joins TRBV6-5 to TRBJ2-3; without DNA, the TCRdb call of TRBD2 cannot be checked. From germline, CDR1 is MNHEY and CDR2 SVGAGI. This CDR3 spans 16 amino acids. CDR3 sequence: CASSSGTSGILDTQYF.

The chain is built from TRBV10-3 and TRBJ2-7. Germline V gene lookup returns CDR1 ENHRY and CDR2 SYGVKD. CDR3 length equals 15 residues. The CDR3 sequence is CAISESNRGLYEQYF.

The CDR3 loop reads CASSGTALNTEAFF. The chain employs TRBV6-1 and TRBJ1-1; as DNA is missing, the TRBD1 call by TCRdb cannot be tested. The CDR3 is made up of 14 amino acids. Germline CDR1 MNHNS, CDR2 SASEGT.

The chain employs TRBV2 and TRBJ2-1; TCRdb's D gene call, TRBD2, goes unchecked for lack of DNA. The CDR3 extends over 13 amino acids. Germline V CDR1 and CDR2: SNHLY, FYNNEI. The CDR3 region is CASLWGENNEQFF. Looking up the rest from reference TRBV2 and TRBJ2-1 gives the full variable domain: EPEVTQTPSHQVTQMGQEVILRCVPISNHLYFYWYRQILGQKVEFLVSFYNNEISEKSEIFDDQFSVERPDGSNFTLKIRSTKLEDSAMYFCASLWGENNEQFFGPGTRLTVL.

The chain has TRBV3-1 and TRBJ1-1. The CDR3 extends over 16 amino acids. The germline CDR1 and CDR2 sequences are LGHDT and YNNKEL (reference sequence). The CDR3 spells CASSQDRGRVVTEAFF.

The rearrangement uses TRBV5-1 and TRBJ2-6; without DNA, the TCRdb call of TRBD1 cannot be checked. Germline assignment: CDR1 SGHRS and CDR2 YFSETQ. The CDR3 totals 17 residues. This CDR3 is CASSGQGARVGANVLTF.

The V call is TRBV3-1, the J call TRBJ2-5. This CDR3 comprises 14 residues. The germline V gene has CDR1 LGHDT and CDR2 YNNKEL (reference sequence). This chain's CDR3 is CASKDQRPQGTQYF.

This chain links TRBV20-1 with TRBJ2-7; TCRdb gives TRBD2 as the D gene, but with no DNA this cannot be confirmed. This CDR3 contains 17 residues. Germline CDR1 and CDR2: DFQATT and SNEGSKA (reference sequence). CDR3 in amino acids: CSASGLAAAFSSYEQYF.